A selection of T cell receptor beta chains follows, all from one sample in a study of blood T cell repertoires in COVID-19. Profiling relied on immunoSEQ multiplex PCR, and the TCRdb table lists in-frame clones only, not all of them. Of about 330,000 clones listed, over 80% are singletons. Specimen: PBMCs or T cells enriched from blood (not recorded which). Every receptor here comes from a man aged 30 to 39 who had recovered from COVID-19. Both conserved end residues are part of each CDR3. The D gene is left open where the match is weak. The size field is filled for only some rows; it gives once, few, many or a size class.

cdr3_length: 16; d_call: -; j_call: TRBJ2-7; v_call: TRBV24-1; clone_size: -; cdr3_nt: TGTGCCACCAGTGATTTGAGTCCGGGGGGCGAATACGAGCAGTACTTC; cdr3_aa: CATSDLSPGGEYEQYF
cdr3_length: 18; d_call: -; j_call: TRBJ1-3; v_call: TRBV4-1; clone_size: once; cdr3_nt: TGCGCCAGCAGCCAAGATTTGAGGACAGCCGTCTCTGGAAACACCATATATTTT; cdr3_aa: CASSQDLRTAVSGNTIYF
cdr3_length: 15; d_call: TRBD1; j_call: TRBJ2-3; v_call: TRBV30; clone_size: once; cdr3_nt: TGTGCCTGGAGGGGGCAGGGGGCTACCACAGATACGCAGTATTTT; cdr3_aa: CAWRGQGATTDTQYF
cdr3_length: 14; d_call: -; j_call: TRBJ1-1; v_call: TRBV11-3; clone_size: -; cdr3_nt: TGTGCCAGCAGCTTAGGAGGGATGAACACTGAAGCTTTCTTT; cdr3_aa: CASSLGGMNTEAFF
cdr3_length: 14; d_call: TRBD1; j_call: TRBJ2-7; v_call: TRBV5-4; clone_size: -; cdr3_nt: TGTGCCAGCAGCTTCCGGGACAGGGACGTCGAGCAGTACTTC; cdr3_aa: CASSFRDRDVEQYF
cdr3_length: 13; d_call: -; j_call: TRBJ1-5; v_call: TRBV19; clone_size: -; cdr3_nt: TGTGCCAGTAGTATCACGGGTGTCAAGCCCCAGCATTTT; cdr3_aa: CASSITGVKPQHF
cdr3_length: 16; d_call: TRBD1; j_call: TRBJ2-5; v_call: TRBV25-1; clone_size: -; cdr3_nt: TGTGCCAGCACCCCCTCGGGACAGGGTCTAGGAGAGACCCAGTACTTC; cdr3_aa: CASTPSGQGLGETQYF
cdr3_length: 11; d_call: -; j_call: TRBJ1-1; v_call: TRBV7-9; clone_size: -; cdr3_nt: TGTGCCAGCAGTGTGTGGGGCGAAGCTTTCTTT; cdr3_aa: CASSVWGEAFF
cdr3_length: 15; d_call: TRBD1; j_call: TRBJ1-2; v_call: TRBV5-4; clone_size: -; cdr3_nt: TGTGCCAGCAGCCCCGGACAGGGGGGTATAAATGGCTACACCTTC; cdr3_aa: CASSPGQGGINGYTF
cdr3_length: 16; d_call: TRBD1; j_call: TRBJ2-2; v_call: TRBV28; clone_size: once; cdr3_nt: TGTGCCAGCAGGCCAGGACAGGGAGTGGGCACCGGGGAGCTGTTTTTT; cdr3_aa: CASRPGQGVGTGELFF
cdr3_length: 14; d_call: -; j_call: TRBJ1-6; v_call: TRBV5-5; clone_size: -; cdr3_nt: TGTGCCAGCACCGACGGGGGGACCTATTCACCCCTCCACTTT; cdr3_aa: CASTDGGTYSPLHF
cdr3_length: 16; d_call: TRBD1; j_call: TRBJ1-6; v_call: TRBV7-9; clone_size: few; cdr3_nt: TGTGCCAGCAGCGCGACAGGGGGCTCCTATAATTCACCCCTCCACTTT; cdr3_aa: CASSATGGSYNSPLHF
cdr3_length: 12; d_call: -; j_call: TRBJ1-2; v_call: TRBV11-2; clone_size: -; cdr3_nt: TGTGCCAGCAGCGTACAGGGCTATGGCTACACCTTC; cdr3_aa: CASSVQGYGYTF
cdr3_length: 15; d_call: TRBD1; j_call: TRBJ1-4; v_call: TRBV4-2; clone_size: -; cdr3_nt: TGTGCCAGCAGCCAAGAGGGGACAGCTAATGAAAAACTGTTTTTT; cdr3_aa: CASSQEGTANEKLFF
cdr3_length: 15; d_call: -; j_call: TRBJ1-5; v_call: TRBV19; clone_size: -; cdr3_nt: TGTGCCAGTAGTGCCCCCGGGGGGTCGGGTCAGCCCCAGCATTTT; cdr3_aa: CASSAPGGSGQPQHF
cdr3_length: 18; d_call: -; j_call: TRBJ1-3; v_call: TRBV15; clone_size: -; cdr3_nt: TGTGCCACCAGCAGAGAATTGGCAGGGAGGGGGTCTGGAAACACCATATATTTT; cdr3_aa: CATSRELAGRGSGNTIYF
cdr3_length: 16; d_call: TRBD1; j_call: TRBJ1-3; v_call: TRBV2; clone_size: -; cdr3_nt: TGTGCCAGCAGGTCCGGACAGGCCTTCTCTGGAAACACCATATATTTT; cdr3_aa: CASRSGQAFSGNTIYF
cdr3_length: 15; d_call: -; j_call: TRBJ2-1; v_call: TRBV4-1; clone_size: -; cdr3_nt: TGCGCCAGCAGCCAAGATGGGGCGCAGGGCTGGGAGCAGTTCTTC; cdr3_aa: CASSQDGAQGWEQFF
cdr3_length: 13; d_call: -; j_call: TRBJ1-6; v_call: TRBV25-1; clone_size: -; cdr3_nt: TGTGCCAGCTCGGTGACTAACTATTCACCCCTCCACTTT; cdr3_aa: CASSVTNYSPLHF
cdr3_length: 15; d_call: -; j_call: TRBJ1-5; v_call: TRBV5-1; clone_size: -; cdr3_nt: TGCGCCAGCAGCACCTCTGGACTGAGCAATCAGCCCCAGCATTTT; cdr3_aa: CASSTSGLSNQPQHF
cdr3_length: 14; d_call: -; j_call: TRBJ2-7; v_call: TRBV18; clone_size: once; cdr3_nt: TGTGCCAGCTCACCGGGGGGAGTCGCCTACGAGCAGTACTTC; cdr3_aa: CASSPGGVAYEQYF
cdr3_length: 15; d_call: TRBD1; j_call: TRBJ2-7; v_call: TRBV4-1; clone_size: -; cdr3_nt: TGCGCCAGCAGCCAAGAGCCGGGCAGGGGGTACGAGCAGTACTTC; cdr3_aa: CASSQEPGRGYEQYF
cdr3_length: 15; d_call: TRBD1; j_call: TRBJ1-2; v_call: TRBV28; clone_size: -; cdr3_nt: TGTGCCAGCAGTCCAGGGACAGCCCATAACTATGGCTACACCTTC; cdr3_aa: CASSPGTAHNYGYTF
cdr3_length: 14; d_call: -; j_call: TRBJ2-7; v_call: TRBV3-1/TRBV3-2; clone_size: -; cdr3_nt: TGTGCCAGCAGCACCCGACTGCACCCCTACGAGCAGTACTTC; cdr3_aa: CASSTRLHPYEQYF
cdr3_length: 14; d_call: TRBD1; j_call: TRBJ2-5; v_call: TRBV28; clone_size: -; cdr3_nt: TGTGCCAGCAGAGGGGGACAGGCCCAAGAGACCCAGTACTTC; cdr3_aa: CASRGGQAQETQYF
cdr3_length: 13; d_call: -; j_call: TRBJ1-2; v_call: TRBV28; clone_size: few; cdr3_nt: TGTGCCAGCAGTTCCACTATGAGGTATGGCTACACCTTC; cdr3_aa: CASSSTMRYGYTF
cdr3_length: 13; d_call: -; j_call: TRBJ1-1; v_call: TRBV2; clone_size: -; cdr3_nt: TGTGCCAGCAGTGAGGGGAGGGATACTGAAGCTTTCTTT; cdr3_aa: CASSEGRDTEAFF
cdr3_length: 15; d_call: TRBD1; j_call: TRBJ2-4; v_call: TRBV6-5; clone_size: -; cdr3_nt: TGTGCCAGCAGTACGACAGGGCTAGCCAAAAACATTCAGTACTTC; cdr3_aa: CASSTTGLAKNIQYF
cdr3_length: 16; d_call: -; j_call: TRBJ2-7; v_call: TRBV29-1; clone_size: -; cdr3_nt: TGCAGCGTCTCTCTGATGCAGGGCAGTAGCTCCTACGAGCAGTACTTC; cdr3_aa: CSVSLMQGSSSYEQYF
cdr3_length: 14; d_call: -; j_call: TRBJ1-1; v_call: TRBV3-1/TRBV3-2; clone_size: -; cdr3_nt: TGTGCCAGCAGCCAAGGACGGGTGAACACTGAAGCTTTCTTT; cdr3_aa: CASSQGRVNTEAFF
cdr3_length: 13; d_call: -; j_call: TRBJ1-1; v_call: TRBV18; clone_size: few; cdr3_nt: TGTGCCAGCTCACCACGGAGAAACACTGAAGCTTTCTTT; cdr3_aa: CASSPRRNTEAFF
cdr3_length: 16; d_call: TRBD1; j_call: TRBJ2-7; v_call: TRBV4-1; clone_size: once; cdr3_nt: TGCGCCAGCAGCCAGACCCAGACAGGGGGATCCTACGAGCAGTACTTC; cdr3_aa: CASSQTQTGGSYEQYF
cdr3_length: 15; d_call: TRBD1; j_call: TRBJ1-2; v_call: TRBV5-1; clone_size: -; cdr3_nt: TGCGCCAGCAGCCCTGGACAGGGGGGGGGCTATGGCTACACCTTC; cdr3_aa: CASSPGQGGGYGYTF
cdr3_length: 11; d_call: -; j_call: TRBJ2-2; v_call: TRBV30; clone_size: -; cdr3_nt: TGTGCCTGGAGAACGGGGGGGGAGCTGTTTTTT; cdr3_aa: CAWRTGGELFF
cdr3_length: 15; d_call: TRBD2; j_call: TRBJ2-3; v_call: TRBV6-4; clone_size: -; cdr3_nt: TGTGCCAGCAGTGACCCCGGGACTAGCCCGGGTACGCAGTATTTT; cdr3_aa: CASSDPGTSPGTQYF
cdr3_length: 15; d_call: TRBD1; j_call: TRBJ1-2; v_call: TRBV28; clone_size: -; cdr3_nt: TGTGCCAGCAGTTTTAGGGACAGGGGCCTAGAAGGCTACACCTTC; cdr3_aa: CASSFRDRGLEGYTF
cdr3_length: 11; d_call: -; j_call: TRBJ1-2; v_call: TRBV6-5; clone_size: -; cdr3_nt: TGTGCCACAGAACAGGGCTATGGCTACACCTTC; cdr3_aa: CATEQGYGYTF
cdr3_length: 14; d_call: TRBD2; j_call: TRBJ2-1; v_call: TRBV6-2/TRBV6-3; clone_size: -; cdr3_nt: TGTGCCAGCAGTTGGGGGCGGGGGGGCACTGAGCAGTTCTTC; cdr3_aa: CASSWGRGGTEQFF
cdr3_length: 15; d_call: -; j_call: TRBJ1-1; v_call: TRBV14; clone_size: -; cdr3_nt: TGTGCCAGCAGCCAGTACCCGGGACAAAACACTGAAGCTTTCTTT; cdr3_aa: CASSQYPGQNTEAFF
cdr3_length: 14; d_call: TRBD1; j_call: TRBJ2-3; v_call: TRBV2; clone_size: -; cdr3_nt: TGTGCCAGCAGTCGACAGGGTGGGGCAGATACGCAGTATTTT; cdr3_aa: CASSRQGGADTQYF
cdr3_length: 13; d_call: TRBD1; j_call: TRBJ1-2; v_call: TRBV11-2; clone_size: -; cdr3_nt: TGTGCCAGCAGAAGGACAGGGGGCGATGGCTACACCTTC; cdr3_aa: CASRRTGGDGYTF
cdr3_length: 15; d_call: TRBD1; j_call: TRBJ1-5; v_call: TRBV28; clone_size: few; cdr3_nt: TGTGCCAGCAGTTGGGACAGGAGAGGCTATCAGCCCCAGCATTTT; cdr3_aa: CASSWDRRGYQPQHF
cdr3_length: 14; d_call: -; j_call: TRBJ1-5; v_call: TRBV4-1; clone_size: -; cdr3_nt: TGCGCCAGCAGCCAAGGGGAGGGTAATCAGCCCCAGCATTTT; cdr3_aa: CASSQGEGNQPQHF
cdr3_length: 18; d_call: -; j_call: TRBJ2-6; v_call: TRBV4-1; clone_size: -; cdr3_nt: TGCGCCAGCAGCCAGCTCGGGAACCACCAAGCTGGGGCCAACGTCCTGACTTTC; cdr3_aa: CASSQLGNHQAGANVLTF
cdr3_length: 16; d_call: -; j_call: TRBJ1-6; v_call: TRBV7-9; clone_size: -; cdr3_nt: TGTGCCAGCAGCTTAGCGTCAGGGTCATTGTTTTCACCCCTCCACTTT; cdr3_aa: CASSLASGSLFSPLHF
cdr3_length: 15; d_call: TRBD2; j_call: TRBJ2-5; v_call: TRBV7-8; clone_size: -; cdr3_nt: TGTGCCAGCATCCGGGAGGGGGGGCACGGCGGGACCCAGTACTTC; cdr3_aa: CASIREGGHGGTQYF
cdr3_length: 13; d_call: TRBD2; j_call: TRBJ2-3; v_call: TRBV7-8; clone_size: -; cdr3_nt: TGTGCCCCTGTCGATAGCGGGGGGGATTCTTCGCCCTTT; cdr3_aa: CAPVDSGGDSSPF
cdr3_length: 14; d_call: -; j_call: TRBJ2-5; v_call: TRBV5-1; clone_size: -; cdr3_nt: TGCGCCAGCAGCTCGCGCCTCAGGGAAGAGACCCAGTACTTC; cdr3_aa: CASSSRLREETQYF
cdr3_length: 15; d_call: TRBD2; j_call: TRBJ2-5; v_call: TRBV2; clone_size: -; cdr3_nt: TGTGCCAGCAGCAGAGCGGGGGGGCTCGGAGAGACCCAGTACTTC; cdr3_aa: CASSRAGGLGETQYF
cdr3_length: 12; d_call: -; j_call: TRBJ1-5; v_call: TRBV7-9; clone_size: -; cdr3_nt: TGTGCCAGCAGCTTAGAACACCAGCCCCAGCATTTT; cdr3_aa: CASSLEHQPQHF
cdr3_length: 14; d_call: -; j_call: TRBJ2-5; v_call: TRBV29-1; clone_size: -; cdr3_nt: TGCAGCGTTGAAGAGACAGGAGCCGGGGAGACCCAGTACTTC; cdr3_aa: CSVEETGAGETQYF
cdr3_length: 13; d_call: -; j_call: TRBJ2-2; v_call: TRBV18; clone_size: -; cdr3_nt: TGTGCCAGCTCACCATCTAACACCGGGGAGCTGTTTTTT; cdr3_aa: CASSPSNTGELFF
cdr3_length: 14; d_call: TRBD1; j_call: TRBJ2-7; v_call: TRBV5-6; clone_size: -; cdr3_nt: TGTGCCAGCAATAAAGACAGGGGTGGCTACGAGCAGTACTTC; cdr3_aa: CASNKDRGGYEQYF